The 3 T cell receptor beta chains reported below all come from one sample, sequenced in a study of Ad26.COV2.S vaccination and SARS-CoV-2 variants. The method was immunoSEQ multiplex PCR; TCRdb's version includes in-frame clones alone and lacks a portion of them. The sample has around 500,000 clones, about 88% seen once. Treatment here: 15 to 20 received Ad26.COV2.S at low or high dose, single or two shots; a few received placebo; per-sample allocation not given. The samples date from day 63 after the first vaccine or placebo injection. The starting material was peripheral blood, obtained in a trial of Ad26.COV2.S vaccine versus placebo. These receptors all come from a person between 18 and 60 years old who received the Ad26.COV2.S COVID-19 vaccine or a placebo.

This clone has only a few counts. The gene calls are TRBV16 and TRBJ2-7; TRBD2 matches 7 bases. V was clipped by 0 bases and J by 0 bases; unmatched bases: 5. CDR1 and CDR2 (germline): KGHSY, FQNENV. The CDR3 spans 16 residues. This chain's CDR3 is CASSQSRAGTSYEQYF. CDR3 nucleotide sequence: TGTGCCAGCAGCCAATCGAGAGCGGGAACCTCCTACGAGCAGTACTTC.

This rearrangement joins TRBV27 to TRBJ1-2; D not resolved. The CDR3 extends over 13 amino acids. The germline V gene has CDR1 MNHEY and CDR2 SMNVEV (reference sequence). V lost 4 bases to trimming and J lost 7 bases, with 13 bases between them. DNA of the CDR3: TGTGCCAGCAGTTACTTAGAGGGTACTGGCTACACCTTC. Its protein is CASSYLEGTGYTF.

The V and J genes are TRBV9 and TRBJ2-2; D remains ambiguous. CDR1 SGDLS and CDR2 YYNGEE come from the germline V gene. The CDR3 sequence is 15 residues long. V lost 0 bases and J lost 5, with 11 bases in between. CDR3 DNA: TGTGCCAGCAGCGTAGAGGTAGCACTAACCGGGGAGCTGTTTTTT. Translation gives CASSVEVALTGELFF.